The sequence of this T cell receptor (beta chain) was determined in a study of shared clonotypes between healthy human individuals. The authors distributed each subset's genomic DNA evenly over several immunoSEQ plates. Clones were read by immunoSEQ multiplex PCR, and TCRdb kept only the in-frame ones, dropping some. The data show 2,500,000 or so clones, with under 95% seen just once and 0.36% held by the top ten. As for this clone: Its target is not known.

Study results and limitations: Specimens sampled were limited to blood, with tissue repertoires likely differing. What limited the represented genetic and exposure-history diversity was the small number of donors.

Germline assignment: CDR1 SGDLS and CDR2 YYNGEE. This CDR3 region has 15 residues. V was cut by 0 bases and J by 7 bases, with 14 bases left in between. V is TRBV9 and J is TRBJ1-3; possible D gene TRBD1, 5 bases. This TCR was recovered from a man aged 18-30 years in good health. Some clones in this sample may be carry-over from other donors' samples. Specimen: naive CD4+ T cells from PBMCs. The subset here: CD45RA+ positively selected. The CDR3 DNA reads TGTGCCAGCAGCGTAGGAGTAGGGGATCGGAACACCATATATTTT. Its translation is CASSVGVGDRNTIYF.